The source of this T cell receptor (beta chain) is a study of T-cell reconstitution after alpha-beta-depleted transplantation in children. Regarding this clonotype: Its antigen remains unidentified.

Study results and limitations: High day-60 TCRbeta diversity in some patients came from surviving recipient T cells and thymic progenitors.

Preparing the TCRbeta library involved the use of unique molecular identifiers. TCRdb reanalysed the PCR reads using MiXCR and keeps one entry per CDR3 protein. The sample has over 150,000 distinct CDR3 sequences; 6.3% are singletons. The sequencing used PBMCs, collected before TCRalphabeta/CD19-depleted stem cell transplant. The clonotype was recovered from a girl in the first two years of life with combined immunodeficiency, due to receive a stem cell transplant.

CDR3 protein: CACGGFGAGTGELFF. CDR3 nucleotide sequence: TGTGCCTGCGGAGGGTTTGGGGCGGGCACCGGGGAGCTGTTTTTT. The chain couples TRBV2 to TRBJ2-2, with D possibly TRBD2 on 6 matching bases. Germline lookup yields CDR1 SNHLY and CDR2 FYNNEI. The CDR3 contains 15 residues. V gave up 11 bases and J gave up 4 bases, with 20 bases separating them.